One T cell receptor beta chain is described in this entry. Antigen: not known. V dropped 6 bases and J dropped 4 bases, with 12 bases sitting between them. The CDR3 is 12 amino acids. Per germline, CDR1 DFQATT and CDR2 SNEGSKA (reference sequence). These data come from a study of identical twins. Broader study findings: Excess twin sharing in beta out-of-frame sequences was weaker.

One entry per CDR3 protein results from TCRdb running MiXCR on the 5' RACE reads. This table has hundreds of thousands of distinct CDR3 sequences, 20% to 30% appearing once. Another study also made use of these data, one on T cells expressing NK-cell markers. That paper notes: In sorted CD3+CD56+NKG2C+, CD3+CD56+NKG2C- and CD3+CD56-NKG2C+ T cells, TCR beta repertoires were obtained. The authors sequenced eight donors, of whom seven were HCMV-seropositive and one was seronegative. Similarly, these clonotypes led the CD3+CD56-NKG2C+ fraction as well in several donors.

The rearrangement uses TRBV20-1 and TRBJ1-1, with a tentative D call TRBD1 (6 bases). The receptor comes from a woman in her late teens or twenties in good health. Sequenced sample: CD4+ T cells sorted from blood. DNA of the CDR3: TGCAGTGCCCCTGACAGGACCACTGAAGCTTTCTTT. Translated, it gives CSAPDRTTEAFF.